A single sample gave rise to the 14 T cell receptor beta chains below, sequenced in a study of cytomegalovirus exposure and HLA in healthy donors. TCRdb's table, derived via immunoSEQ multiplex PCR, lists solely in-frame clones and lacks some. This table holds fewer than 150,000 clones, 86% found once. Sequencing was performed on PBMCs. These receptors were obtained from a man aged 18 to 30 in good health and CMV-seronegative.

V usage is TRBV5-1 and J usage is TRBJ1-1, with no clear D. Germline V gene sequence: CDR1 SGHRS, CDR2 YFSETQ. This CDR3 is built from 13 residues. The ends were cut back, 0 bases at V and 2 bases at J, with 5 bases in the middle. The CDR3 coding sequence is TGCGCCAGCAGCTTGGGCAGTAACACTGAAGCTTTCTTT. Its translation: CASSLGSNTEAFF.

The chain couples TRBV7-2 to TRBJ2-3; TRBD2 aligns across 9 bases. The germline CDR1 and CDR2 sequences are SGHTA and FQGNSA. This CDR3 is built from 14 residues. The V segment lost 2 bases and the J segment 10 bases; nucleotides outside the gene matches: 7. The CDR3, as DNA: TGTGCCAGCAGCTTACGAGTAGCGGGAGCAGCGCAGTATTTT. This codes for CASSLRVAGAAQYF.

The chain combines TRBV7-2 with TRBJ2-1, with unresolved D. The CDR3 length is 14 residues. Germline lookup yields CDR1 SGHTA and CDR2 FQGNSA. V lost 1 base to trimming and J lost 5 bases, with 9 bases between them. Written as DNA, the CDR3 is TGTGCCAGCAGCTTAGTTTATTCCGACAATGAGCAGTTCTTC. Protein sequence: CASSLVYSDNEQFF.

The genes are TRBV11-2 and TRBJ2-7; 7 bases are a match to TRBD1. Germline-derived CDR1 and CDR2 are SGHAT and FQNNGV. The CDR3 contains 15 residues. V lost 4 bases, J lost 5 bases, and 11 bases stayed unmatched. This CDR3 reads CASSSIDRVGDEQYF. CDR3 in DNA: TGTGCCAGCAGCTCCATAGACAGGGTCGGAGACGAGCAGTACTTC.

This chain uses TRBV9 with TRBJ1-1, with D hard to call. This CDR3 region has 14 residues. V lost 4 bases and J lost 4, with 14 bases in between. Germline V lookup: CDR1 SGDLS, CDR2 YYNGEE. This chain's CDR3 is CASSPRGSGTEAFF. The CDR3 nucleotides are TGTGCCAGCAGCCCCCGGGGAAGCGGCACTGAAGCTTTCTTT. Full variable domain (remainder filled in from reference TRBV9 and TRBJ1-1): DSGVTQTPKHLITATGQRVTLRCSPRSGDLSVYWYQQSLDQGLQFLIQYYNGEERAKGNILERFSAQQFPDLHSELNLSSLELGDSALYFCASSPRGSGTEAFFGQGTRLTVV.

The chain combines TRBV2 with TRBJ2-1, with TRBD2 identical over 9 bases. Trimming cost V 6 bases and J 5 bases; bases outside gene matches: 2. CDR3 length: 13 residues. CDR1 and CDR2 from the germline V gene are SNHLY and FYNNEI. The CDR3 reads CASRGTSHNEQFF. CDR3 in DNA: TGTGCCAGCAGAGGGACTAGCCACAATGAGCAGTTCTTC.

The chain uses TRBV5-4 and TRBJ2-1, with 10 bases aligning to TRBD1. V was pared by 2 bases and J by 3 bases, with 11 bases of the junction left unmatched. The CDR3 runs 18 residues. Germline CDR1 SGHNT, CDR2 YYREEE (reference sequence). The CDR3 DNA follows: TGTGCCAGCAGCTTTGGCAATACCGGGACAGGGGTCTACAATGAGCAGTTCTTC. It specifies CASSFGNTGTGVYNEQFF.

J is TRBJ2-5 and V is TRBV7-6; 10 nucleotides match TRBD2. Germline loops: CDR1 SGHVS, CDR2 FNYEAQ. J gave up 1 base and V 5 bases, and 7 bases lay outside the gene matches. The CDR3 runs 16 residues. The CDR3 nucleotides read TGTGCCAGCAGCGCAGGACTAGCGGACCCCCAAGAGACCCAGTACTTC. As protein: CASSAGLADPQETQYF.

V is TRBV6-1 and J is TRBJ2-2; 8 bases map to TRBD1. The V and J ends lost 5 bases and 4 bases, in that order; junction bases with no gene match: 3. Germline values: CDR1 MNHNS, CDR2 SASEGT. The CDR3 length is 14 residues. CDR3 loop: CASSWTGFTGELFF. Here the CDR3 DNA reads TGTGCCAGCAGTTGGACAGGGTTCACCGGGGAGCTGTTTTTT.

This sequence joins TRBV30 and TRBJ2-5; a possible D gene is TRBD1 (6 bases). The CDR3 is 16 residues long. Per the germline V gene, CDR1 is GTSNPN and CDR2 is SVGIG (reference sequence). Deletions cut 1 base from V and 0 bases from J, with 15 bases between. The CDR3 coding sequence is TGTGCCTGGAGTGCCTCATCCAGGGGTGACCAAGAGACCCAGTACTTC. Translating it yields CAWSASSRGDQETQYF.

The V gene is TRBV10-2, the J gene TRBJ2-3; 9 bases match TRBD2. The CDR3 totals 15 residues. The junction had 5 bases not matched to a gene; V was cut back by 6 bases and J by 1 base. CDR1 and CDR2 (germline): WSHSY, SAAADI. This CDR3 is CASSVSGGGTDTQYF. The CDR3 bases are TGCGCCAGCAGCGTTAGCGGGGGAGGCACAGATACGCAGTATTTT.

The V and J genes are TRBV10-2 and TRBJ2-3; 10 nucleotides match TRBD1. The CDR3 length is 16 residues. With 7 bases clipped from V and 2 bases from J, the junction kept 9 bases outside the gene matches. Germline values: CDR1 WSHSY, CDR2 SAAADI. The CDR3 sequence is CASTSQGTGVTDTQYF. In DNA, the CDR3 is TGCGCCAGCACCTCTCAGGGGACAGGGGTCACAGATACGCAGTATTTT.

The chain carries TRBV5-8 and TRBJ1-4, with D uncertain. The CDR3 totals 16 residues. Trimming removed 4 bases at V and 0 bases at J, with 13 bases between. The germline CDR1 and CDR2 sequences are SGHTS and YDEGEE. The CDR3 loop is CASSPASAATNEKLFF. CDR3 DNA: TGTGCCAGCAGCCCGGCCTCGGCGGCAACTAATGAAAAACTGTTTTTT.

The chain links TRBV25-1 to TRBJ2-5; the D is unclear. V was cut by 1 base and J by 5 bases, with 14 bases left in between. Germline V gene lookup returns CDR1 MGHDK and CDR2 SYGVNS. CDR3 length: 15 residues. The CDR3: CASSESGALFETQYF. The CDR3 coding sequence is TGTGCCAGCAGTGAATCCGGTGCCCTGTTCGAGACCCAGTACTTC.